The 11 T cell receptor beta chains below were found in one sample sequenced in a study of blood T cell repertoires in COVID-19. The assay was immunoSEQ multiplex PCR, and TCRdb's table has in-frame clones only and misses some. The sample has about 200,000 clones; more than 75% are singletons. Sequenced material: peripheral blood. Receptors were obtained from a man in his forties or fifties with active or convalescent COVID-19.

This sequence joins TRBV5-4 and TRBJ2-7, with D possibly matching TRBD1 (6 bases). The CDR3 is made up of 14 amino acids. The V and J ends lost 4 bases and 3 bases respectively, with 14 bases between them. From germline, CDR1 is SGHNT and CDR2 YYREEE (reference sequence). In DNA form, the CDR3 reads TGTGCCAGCAGCCCCACCAGGGGTCTCTACGAGCAGTACTTC. Protein product: CASSPTRGLYEQYF.

The chain combines TRBV19 with TRBJ2-1; the D is unclear. CDR3 length: 13 amino acids. The V gene lost 4 bases and the J gene lost 7 bases, with 11 bases spanning the gap. Germline V gene sequence: CDR1 LNHDA, CDR2 SQIVND (reference sequence). The CDR3 here is CASSTWATNEQFF. The DNA for the CDR3 is TGTGCCAGTAGTACATGGGCGACAAATGAGCAGTTCTTC.

V usage is TRBV29-1 and J usage is TRBJ2-2; the D gene is possibly TRBD2 (5 bases). The germline V gene encodes CDR1 SQVTM and CDR2 ANQGSEA. With 5 bases removed from V and 7 bases from J, the gap between germline ends came to 20 bases. There are 15 residues in the CDR3. The CDR3 loop is CSVRKTLGAGGELFF. CDR3 DNA sequence: TGCAGCGTTAGGAAGACATTGGGTGCGGGCGGGGAGCTGTTTTTT.

This clone was found once. V usage is TRBV7-8 and J usage is TRBJ2-7; weak D call: TRBD2 (6 bases). Germline V gives CDR1 SGHVS, CDR2 FQNEAQ. This CDR3 is 15 amino acids long. Trimming stripped 3 bases from V and 3 bases from J, with 15 bases between. In DNA form, the CDR3 reads TGTGCCAGCAGCTTGGGAGGACGGGCCAGCTACGAGCAGTACTTC. Protein sequence: CASSLGGRASYEQYF.

V and J are TRBV15 and TRBJ2-5; 8 nucleotides line up with TRBD2. This CDR3 contains 17 residues. CDR1 is LNHNV and CDR2 is YYDKDF in the germline V gene (reference sequence). The V segment lost 0 bases and the J segment 0 bases; nucleotides outside the gene matches: 6. The CDR3 protein is CATSRDEAGGYQETQYF. Written as DNA, the CDR3 is TGTGCCACCAGCAGAGATGAGGCGGGGGGCTACCAAGAGACCCAGTACTTC.

Concerning this clone itself: This specimen includes other DNA sequences encoding the same CDR3. V is TRBV19 and J is TRBJ2-1; D gene unclear. Germline CDR1 LNHDA, CDR2 SQIVND (reference sequence). Trimming removed 2 bases at V and 4 bases at J, with 9 bases between. The CDR3 covers 14 residues. CDR3 nucleotide sequence: TGTGCCAGTAGTATAAGAGGCAGTTACAATGAGCAGTTCTTC. It encodes CASSIRGSYNEQFF.

This CDR3 reads CASSLTSEPQETQYF. The CDR3 DNA is TGTGCCAGCAGCTTGACTAGCGAGCCCCAAGAGACCCAGTACTTC. The genes are TRBV7-2 and TRBJ2-5; 8 nucleotides align to TRBD2. V shed 3 bases and J 1 base; nucleotides not matched to a gene: 4. CDR1 and CDR2 (germline): SGHTA, FQGNSA. This CDR3 has 15 amino acids.

V gene TRBV5-1 combines with J gene TRBJ2-7; the match to TRBD1 covers 9 bases. The CDR3 contains 15 residues. The V segment lost 1 base and the J segment 3 bases; nucleotides outside the gene matches: 5. Germline V CDR1 and CDR2: SGHRS, YFSETQ. CDR3 region: CASSLFPGQGYEQYF. CDR3 sequence (DNA): TGCGCCAGCAGCTTGTTCCCGGGACAGGGCTACGAGCAGTACTTC. Full variable domain (remainder filled in from reference TRBV5-1 and TRBJ2-7): KAGVTQTPRYLIKTRGQQVTLSCSPISGHRSVSWYQQTPGQGLQFLFEYFSETQRNKGNFPGRFSGRQFSNSRSEMNVSTLELGDSALYLCASSLFPGQGYEQYFGPGTRLTVT.

The chain has TRBV7-2 and TRBJ1-2; 9 bases are a match to TRBD1. Germline V gene data show CDR1 as SGHTA and CDR2 as FQGNSA. V shed 4 bases and J 2 bases; nucleotides not matched to a gene: 2. The CDR3 sequence is 14 residues long. CDR3 bases: TGTGCCAGCAGCTCGGGACAGGGCAACTATGGCTACACCTTC. This codes for CASSSGQGNYGYTF.

This clone was recorded once. The CDR3 nucleotides are TGTGCCAGCTCAACGGGCCTACAGGGCATGGGTTTTACTGAGCAGTTCTTC. As protein: CASSTGLQGMGFTEQFF. The chain combines TRBV18 with TRBJ2-1, with D possibly being TRBD1 (6 bases). CDR3 length equals 17 residues. V shed 5 bases and J shed 9 bases, with 26 bases lying between them. CDR1 KGHSH and CDR2 LQKENI come from the germline V gene.

This chain uses TRBV15 with TRBJ1-5; D is ambiguous. V was cut by 8 bases and J by 0 bases, with 8 bases left in between. Germline values: CDR1 LNHNV, CDR2 YYDKDF (reference sequence). The CDR3 is 13 amino acids. CDR3 nucleotide sequence: TGTGCCACCGGGCCAGTTAGCAATCAGCCCCAGCATTTT. It yields the protein CATGPVSNQPQHF.